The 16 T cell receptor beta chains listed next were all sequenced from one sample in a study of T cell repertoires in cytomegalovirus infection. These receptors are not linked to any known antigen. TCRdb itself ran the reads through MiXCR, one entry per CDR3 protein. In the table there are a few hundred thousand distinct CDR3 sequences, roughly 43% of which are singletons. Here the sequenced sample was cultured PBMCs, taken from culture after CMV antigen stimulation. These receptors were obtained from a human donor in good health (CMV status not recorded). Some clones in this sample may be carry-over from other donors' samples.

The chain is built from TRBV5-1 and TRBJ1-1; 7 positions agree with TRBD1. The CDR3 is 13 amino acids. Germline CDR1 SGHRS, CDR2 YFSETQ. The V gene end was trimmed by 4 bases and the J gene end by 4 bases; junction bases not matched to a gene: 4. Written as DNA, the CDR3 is TGCGCCAGCAGCCAACCAGGGGGCACTGAAGCTTTCTTT. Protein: CASSQPGGTEAFF.

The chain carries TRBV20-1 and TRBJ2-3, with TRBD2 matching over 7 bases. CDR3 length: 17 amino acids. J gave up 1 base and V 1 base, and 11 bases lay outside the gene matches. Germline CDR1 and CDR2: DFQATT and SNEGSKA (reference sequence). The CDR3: CSARGPGKGGGTDTQYF. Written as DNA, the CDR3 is TGCAGTGCTAGAGGACCGGGGAAGGGAGGGGGCACAGATACGCAGTATTTT.

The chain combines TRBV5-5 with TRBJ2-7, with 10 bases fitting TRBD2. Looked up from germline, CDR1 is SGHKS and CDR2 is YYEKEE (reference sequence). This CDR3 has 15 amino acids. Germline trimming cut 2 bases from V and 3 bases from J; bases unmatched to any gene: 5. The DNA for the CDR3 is TGTGCCAGCAGCTTCCTAGCGGGAGATATCTACGAGCAGTACTTC. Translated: CASSFLAGDIYEQYF.

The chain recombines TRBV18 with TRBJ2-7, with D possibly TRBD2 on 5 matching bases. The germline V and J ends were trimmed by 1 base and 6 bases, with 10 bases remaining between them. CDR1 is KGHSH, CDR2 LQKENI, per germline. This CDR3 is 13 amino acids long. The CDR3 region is CASSPQGVSEQYF. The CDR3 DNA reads TGTGCCAGCTCACCACAGGGAGTCAGCGAGCAGTACTTC.

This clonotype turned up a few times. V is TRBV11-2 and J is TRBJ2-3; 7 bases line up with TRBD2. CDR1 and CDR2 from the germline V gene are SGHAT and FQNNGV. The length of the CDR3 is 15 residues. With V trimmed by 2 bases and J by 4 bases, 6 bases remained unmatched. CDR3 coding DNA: TGTGCCAGCAGCTTATGGGGGAGGGATCCAGATACGCAGTATTTT. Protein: CASSLWGRDPDTQYF.

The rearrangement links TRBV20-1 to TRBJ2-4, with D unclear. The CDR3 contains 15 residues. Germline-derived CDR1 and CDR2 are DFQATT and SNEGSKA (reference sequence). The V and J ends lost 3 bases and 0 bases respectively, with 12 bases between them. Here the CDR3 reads CSASIQASAKNIQYF. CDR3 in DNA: TGCAGTGCTAGCATCCAGGCTTCAGCCAAAAACATTCAGTACTTC.

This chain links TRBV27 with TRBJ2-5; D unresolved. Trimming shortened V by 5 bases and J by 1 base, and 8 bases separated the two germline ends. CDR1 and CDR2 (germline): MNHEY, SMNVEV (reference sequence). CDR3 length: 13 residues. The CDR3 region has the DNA TGTGCCAGCAGTCGAACGACCCAAGAGACCCAGTACTTC. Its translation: CASSRTTQETQYF.

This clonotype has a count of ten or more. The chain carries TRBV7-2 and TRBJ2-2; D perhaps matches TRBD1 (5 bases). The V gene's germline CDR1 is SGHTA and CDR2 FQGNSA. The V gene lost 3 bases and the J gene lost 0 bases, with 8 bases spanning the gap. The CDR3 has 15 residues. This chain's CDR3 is CASSFSRANTGELFF. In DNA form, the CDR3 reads TGTGCCAGCAGCTTTTCCAGGGCGAACACCGGGGAGCTGTTTTTT.

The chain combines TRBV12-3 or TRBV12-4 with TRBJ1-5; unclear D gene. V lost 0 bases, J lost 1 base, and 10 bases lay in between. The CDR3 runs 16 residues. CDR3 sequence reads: CASSLAVPGSNQPQHF. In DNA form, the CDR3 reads TGTGCCAGCAGTTTAGCGGTCCCGGGAAGCAATCAGCCCCAGCATTTT.

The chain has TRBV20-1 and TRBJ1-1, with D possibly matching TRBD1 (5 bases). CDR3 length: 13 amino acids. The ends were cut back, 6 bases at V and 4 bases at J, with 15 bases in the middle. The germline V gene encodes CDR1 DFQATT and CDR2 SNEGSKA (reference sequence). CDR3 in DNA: TGCAGTGCGCAAAAAGTTGGGGCCACTGAAGCTTTCTTT. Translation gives CSAQKVGATEAFF.

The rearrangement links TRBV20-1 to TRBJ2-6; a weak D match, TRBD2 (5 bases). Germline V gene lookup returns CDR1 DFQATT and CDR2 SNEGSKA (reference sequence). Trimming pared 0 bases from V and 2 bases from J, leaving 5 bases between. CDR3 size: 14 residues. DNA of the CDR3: TGCAGTGCTAGAGATAGCGCTGGGGCCAACGTCCTGACTTTC. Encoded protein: CSARDSAGANVLTF.

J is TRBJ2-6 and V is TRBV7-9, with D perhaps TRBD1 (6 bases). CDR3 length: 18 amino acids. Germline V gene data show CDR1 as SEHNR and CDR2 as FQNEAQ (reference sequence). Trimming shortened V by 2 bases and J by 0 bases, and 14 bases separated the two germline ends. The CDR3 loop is CASSLSTGHISGANVLTF. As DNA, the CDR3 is TGTGCCAGCAGCTTATCAACGGGACACATCTCTGGGGCCAACGTCCTGACTTTC.

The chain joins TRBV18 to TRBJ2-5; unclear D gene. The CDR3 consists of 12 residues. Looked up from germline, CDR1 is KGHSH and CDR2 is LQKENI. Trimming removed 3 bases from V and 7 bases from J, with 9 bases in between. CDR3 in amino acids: CASSPDGGTQYF. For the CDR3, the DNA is TGTGCCAGCTCACCTGATGGTGGGACCCAGTACTTC.

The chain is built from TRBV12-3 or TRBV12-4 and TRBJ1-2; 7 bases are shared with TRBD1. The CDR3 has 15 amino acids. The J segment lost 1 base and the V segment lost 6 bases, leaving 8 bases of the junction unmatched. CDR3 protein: CASSIPGQHNYGYTF. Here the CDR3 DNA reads TGTGCCAGCAGCATCCCGGGACAGCATAACTATGGCTACACCTTC.

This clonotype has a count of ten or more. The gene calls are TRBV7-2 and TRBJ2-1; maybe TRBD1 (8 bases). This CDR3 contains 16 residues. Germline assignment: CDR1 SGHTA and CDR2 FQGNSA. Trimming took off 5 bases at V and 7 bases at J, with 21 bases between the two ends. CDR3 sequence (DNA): TGTGCCAGCAGCCCTAACAGGGGGAGGGTAGTGAATGAGCAGTTCTTC. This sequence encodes CASSPNRGRVVNEQFF. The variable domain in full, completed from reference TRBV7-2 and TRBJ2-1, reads GAGVSQSPSNKVTEKGKDVELRCDPISGHTALYWYRQSLGQGLEFLIYFQGNSAPDKSGLPSDRFSAERTGGSVSTLTIQRTQQEDSAVYLCASSPNRGRVVNEQFFGPGTRLTVL.

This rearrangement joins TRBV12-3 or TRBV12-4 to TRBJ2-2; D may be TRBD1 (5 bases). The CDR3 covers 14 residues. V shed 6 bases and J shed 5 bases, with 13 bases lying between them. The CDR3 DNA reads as TGTGCCAGCAGCCGACCAGGGTTAACCGGGGAGCTGTTTTTT. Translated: CASSRPGLTGELFF.